This entry describes one T cell receptor (beta chain). The antigen is not known. This specimen comes from a study of cytomegalovirus exposure and HLA in healthy donors. The CDR3 length is 15 residues. Germline assignment: CDR1 SGHDT and CDR2 YYEEEE. Trimming shortened V by 0 bases and J by 1 base, and 10 bases separated the two germline ends. Study observations and caveats: Upon later analysis, HLA-associated TCR beta chains proved more clonally expanded than other, equally common chains. HLA alleles showed associations with some 17,000 TCR beta sequences in a later analysis, at a 0.05 false discovery rate.

The PCR ran on 60 Vbeta and 13 Jbeta primers. Libraries were prepared by immunoSEQ multiplex PCR; TCRdb keeps only in-frame clonotypes and omits some of them. The sample's table shows 100,000 to 150,000 clones. The chain couples TRBV5-6 to TRBJ1-1; D call uncertain. Sequencing input: PBMCs. This clonotype was sampled from a man between 18 and 35 years old in good health and CMV-seronegative. The CDR3 DNA reads TGTGCCAGCAGCTTGGGACAAGCTAAGAACACTGAAGCTTTCTTT. The encoded protein is CASSLGQAKNTEAFF.